This section outlines one TCR beta chain sequence together with its context. V dropped 6 bases and J dropped 7 bases, with 18 bases sitting between them. Germline lookup yields CDR1 MNHEY and CDR2 SVGAGI. The CDR3 covers 14 residues. This entry is derived from a study of blood T cell repertoires in COVID-19. Turning to the study itself: Acute-phase and convalescent COVID-19 samples originated in the United States, Italy and Spain. T cells, B-cell-depleted T cells, or PBMCs supplied cDNA or gDNA.

Some clones are missing from TCRdb's copy, which holds only in-frame ones; the method was immunoSEQ multiplex PCR. Of roughly 100,000 clones in the sample, about 90% are singletons; the top ten hold 6.2%. The chain is built from TRBV6-5 and TRBJ1-2; D uncertain. Sequenced material: peripheral blood. This TCR derives from a human donor in a cohort sampled during active COVID-19. CDR3 residues: CASRRREGRRGYTF. The CDR3 bases are TGTGCCAGCAGAAGGCGGGAGGGCCGACGTGGCTACACCTTC.